The 22 T cell receptor beta chains given below trace back to one sample, sequenced in a study of T cells in Graves' hyperthyroidism and ophthalmopathy. RNA transcripts were the template for amplifying TCR beta CDR3 regions. During a first-round RT-PCR of the TCR CDR3, the HTBI primer set was used. TCRdb independently ran MiXCR on the multiplex PCR reads; one entry per CDR3 protein. This sample carries around 760,000 distinct CDR3 sequences, 35% of them seen once, and the ten largest clones take about a third. The sample consisted of blood. The receptors originated from a woman aged 40-49 years with Graves' hyperthyroidism.

In this sample, this clonotype turned up a few times. The rearrangement joins TRBV5-1 to TRBJ2-7; no clear D. The CDR3 totals 14 residues. V was clipped by 3 bases and J by 9 bases, with 19 bases between them. Germline-derived CDR1 and CDR2 are SGHRS and YFSETQ. In DNA form, the CDR3 reads TGCGCCAGCAGCTACGAGGTCCCCCCGAACCGGCAGTACTTC. Translated: CASSYEVPPNRQYF.

This clonotype was detected ten times or more. The chain employs TRBV6-5 and TRBJ1-5; weak D call: TRBD1 (6 bases). The V gene lost 0 bases and the J gene lost 7 bases, with 10 bases spanning the gap. The germline V gene encodes CDR1 MNHEY and CDR2 SVGAGI. The CDR3 has 14 residues. Here the CDR3 DNA reads TGTGCCAGCAGTTACTCGGGGGCAGGGCAGCCCCAGCATTTT. Protein product: CASSYSGAGQPQHF.

This clonotype has only a few counts. CDR3 bases: TGTGCCAGCAGTAAAAGCGGGAGTTCCTACGAGCAGTACTTC. Amino acids: CASSKSGSSYEQYF. V gene TRBV6-6 combines with J gene TRBJ2-7, with 8 nucleotides matching TRBD2. V lost 5 bases and J lost 1; bases outside the gene matches: 4. CDR1 is MNHNY, CDR2 SVGAGI, per germline (reference sequence). This CDR3 region has 14 residues.

The V and J genes are TRBV2 and TRBJ2-3; D unclear. The CDR3 spans 12 residues. CDR1 SNHLY and CDR2 FYNNEI come from the germline V gene. Between the trimmed V and J ends, which lost 3 bases and 3 bases, there was a span of 4 bases. The CDR3 reads CASSEMTDTQYF. The DNA of the CDR3 is TGTGCCAGCAGTGAGATGACAGATACGCAGTATTTT.

This clonotype was seen a few times. This chain uses TRBV10-3 with TRBJ1-2, with 8 bases matching TRBD1. The V and J ends lost 6 bases and 3 bases, in that order; junction bases with no gene match: 6. Germline V gene sequence: CDR1 ENHRY, CDR2 SYGVKD. The CDR3 covers 14 residues. The chain's CDR3 is CAIRQGESDYGYTF. The CDR3 DNA follows: TGTGCCATCAGACAGGGGGAGTCCGACTATGGCTACACCTTC.

Remarks on this clonotype: A read error is likely, as this CDR3 ends without the conserved phenylalanine or tryptophan. V usage is TRBV27 and J usage is TRBJ2-5; D is perhaps TRBD1 (6 bases). The CDR3 length is 14 residues. Germline loops: CDR1 MNHEY, CDR2 SMNVEV (reference sequence). The V gene lost 2 bases and the J gene lost 5 bases, with 12 bases spanning the gap. The CDR3: CASSLGGTRETQYL. DNA of the CDR3: TGTGCCAGCAGTTTAGGGGGCACGAGGGAGACCCAGTACCTC.

Remarks on this clonotype: Germline is not matched at one junction end, which may reflect a read error. The chain couples TRBV4-1 to TRBJ2-2; 8 nucleotides agree with TRBD1. This CDR3 region has 12 residues. The germline V gene encodes CDR1 MGHRA and CDR2 YSYEKL. The CDR3: CASSQDGQGAVF. The CDR3 coding sequence is TGCGCCAGCAGCCAAGACGGACAGGGAGCTGTTTTT.

This clonotype was seen at least ten times. The rearrangement joins TRBV29-1 to TRBJ1-1; 8 bases are a match to TRBD1. This CDR3 region has 17 residues. The trim removed 3 bases at V and 4 bases at J, leaving 16 bases unmatched. The germline V gene has CDR1 SQVTM and CDR2 ANQGSEA. CDR3 amino acids: CSVEGNDRGRLTTEAFF. In DNA, the CDR3 is TGCAGCGTTGAGGGTAACGACAGGGGTAGGCTTACCACTGAAGCTTTCTTT.

The table lists this clonotype with many counts. This sequence joins TRBV29-1 and TRBJ2-6; no clear D. V lost 7 bases to trimming and J lost 5 bases, with 12 bases between them. In germline, CDR1 is SQVTM, CDR2 ANQGSEA. This CDR3 region has 13 residues. The CDR3 loop is CSALVSWANVLTF. DNA for the CDR3: TGCAGCGCCCTCGTCTCCTGGGCCAACGTCCTGACTTTC.

This chain joins TRBV7-2 and TRBJ1-6; no clear D. The CDR3 spans 13 residues. Germline assignment: CDR1 SGHTA and CDR2 FQGNSA. Between the trimmed V and J ends, which lost 8 bases and 7 bases, there was a span of 12 bases. CDR3 region: CASGPVLNSPLHF. The CDR3 nucleotides are TGTGCCAGCGGGCCGGTCCTGAATTCACCCCTCCACTTT.

The genes are TRBV11-2 and TRBJ1-6; the D is unclear. Trimming took 0 bases from V and 12 from J, leaving 6 bases between them. The CDR3 consists of 12 residues. CDR1 and CDR2 (germline): SGHAT, FQNNGV. Here the CDR3 reads CASSLEAGPLHF. The CDR3 region has the DNA TGTGCCAGCAGCTTAGAGGCGGGACCCCTCCACTTT. Combining the CDR3 with reference TRBV11-2 and TRBJ1-6 gives the whole variable domain EAGVAQSPRYKIIEKRQSVAFWCNPISGHATLYWYQQILGQGPKLLIQFQNNGVVDDSQLPKDRFSAERLKGVDSTLKIQPAKLEDSAVYLCASSLEAGPLHFGNGTRLTVT.

This clonotype was counted a few times. The V and J genes are TRBV12-3 or TRBV12-4 and TRBJ2-7; 8 bases are shared with TRBD2. The V gene end was trimmed by 4 bases and the J gene end by 0 bases; junction bases not matched to a gene: 17. This CDR3 comprises 19 residues. Written as DNA, the CDR3 is TGTGCCAGCAGTTCCCCCTCTTTGCGGGAGGAACCCTACTCCTACGAGCAGTACTTC. Translation gives CASSSPSLREEPYSYEQYF.

The J gene is TRBJ1-1, the V gene TRBV13; 7 bases align to TRBD1. Trimming removed 1 base from V and 0 bases from J; junction bases left unmatched: 8. CDR1 and CDR2 (germline): PRHDT, FYEKMQ (reference sequence). The length of the CDR3 is 17 residues. The DNA of the CDR3 is TGTGCCAGCAGCTTAGTACAGGGGTTCGGAATGAACACTGAAGCTTTCTTT. Translation gives CASSLVQGFGMNTEAFF. The full variable domain, rest sourced from reference TRBV13 and TRBJ1-1, is AAGVIQSPRHLIKEKRETATLKCYPIPRHDTVYWYQQGPGQDPQFLISFYEKMQSDKGSIPDRFSAQQFSDYHSELNMSSLELGDSALYFCASSLVQGFGMNTEAFFGQGTRLTVV.

This clonotype was seen repeatedly, ten times or more. The chain is built from TRBV20-1 and TRBJ1-2, with D possibly matching TRBD1 (6 bases). CDR1 and CDR2 from the germline V gene are DFQATT and SNEGSKA (reference sequence). This CDR3 is built from 15 residues. Trimming removed 1 base from V and 8 bases from J, with 20 bases in between. CDR3 loop: CSARGGVGTGRGYTF. The CDR3 DNA follows: TGCAGTGCTAGAGGCGGTGTGGGTACAGGGCGCGGCTACACCTTC.

The J gene is TRBJ2-7, the V gene TRBV12-3 or TRBV12-4; tentatively, D is TRBD1 or TRBD2 (6 bases each). The CDR3 totals 15 residues. V was shortened by 2 bases and J by 0 bases, with 11 bases between the two germline ends. In DNA, the CDR3 is TGTGCCAGCAGTTTATACGGGGGCGACTCCTACGAGCAGTACTTC. It specifies CASSLYGGDSYEQYF.

CDR3 nucleotide sequence: TGTGCCAGCAGCCCGACGGGGGGGCCAGCGGGGGGGAAAGAGACCCAGTACTTC. This sequence encodes CASSPTGGPAGGKETQYF. The rearrangement uses TRBV7-2 and TRBJ2-5; 10 positions agree with TRBD2. CDR3 length: 18 residues. V gave up 5 bases and J gave up 3 bases; unmatched junction bases: 15. Germline V gives CDR1 SGHTA, CDR2 FQGNSA.

This chain joins TRBV5-1 and TRBJ2-2; D gene unclear. The CDR3 extends over 15 amino acids. V dropped 2 bases and J dropped 2 bases, with 10 bases sitting between them. Looked up from germline, CDR1 is SGHRS and CDR2 is YFSETQ. The CDR3 DNA reads TGCGCCAGCAGCTTCGGGTCCCCTAACACCGGGGAGCTGTTTTTT. It translates to CASSFGSPNTGELFF.

There are many counts of this clonotype. This rearrangement joins TRBV20-1 to TRBJ2-5; 8 bases are shared with TRBD2. V shed 1 base, J shed 2 bases, and the junction held 6 bases outside the gene matches. The CDR3 has 15 amino acids. Per germline, CDR1 DFQATT and CDR2 SNEGSKA (reference sequence). In nucleotides, the CDR3 is TGCAGTGCTAGAGCAAGCGGGAGTGATCAAGAGACCCAGTACTTC. Residues: CSARASGSDQETQYF.

This clonotype came up a few times. The chain employs TRBV5-1 and TRBJ1-1; 7 bases match TRBD1. The CDR3 has 14 residues. Looked up from germline, CDR1 is SGHRS and CDR2 is YFSETQ. Unmatched junction bases numbered 2, after V lost 2 bases and J lost 1 base. CDR3 sequence reads: CASSFGQENTEAFF. CDR3 coding DNA: TGCGCCAGCAGCTTCGGACAGGAGAACACTGAAGCTTTCTTT.

This clonotype was seen many times. The gene calls are TRBV12-3 or TRBV12-4 and TRBJ1-4, with D hard to call. The CDR3 extends over 13 amino acids. Trimming pared 4 bases from V and 8 bases from J, leaving 11 bases between. Written as DNA, the CDR3 is TGTGCCAGCAGTTCAGACTTCTCCGAAAAACTGTTTTTT. It yields the protein CASSSDFSEKLFF.

Comments on this clonotype: At one end, the junction sequence differs from germline, possibly due to a read error. The chain combines TRBV10-3 with TRBJ2-5; unclear D gene. The germline V gene encodes CDR1 ENHRY and CDR2 SYGVKD. The length of the CDR3 is 13 residues. The CDR3 sequence: CAISENPQETQYF. DNA of the CDR3: TGTGCCATCAGTGAGAATCCACAAGAGACCCAGTATTTC.

The chain uses TRBV7-8 and TRBJ1-2, with 8 bases aligning to TRBD1. CDR3 size: 16 residues. V was clipped by 8 bases and J by 2 bases; unmatched bases: 13. Germline CDR1 reads SGHVS; CDR2 reads FQNEAQ. The CDR3 is CASSDRTGRANYGYTF. As DNA, the CDR3 is TGTGCCAGCTCTGACCGGACAGGGCGGGCGAACTATGGCTACACCTTC.